These 14 T cell receptor beta chains were sequenced from one sample in a study of identical twins. TCRdb passed the 5' RACE reads through MiXCR, listing each CDR3 protein once. The table lists more than 200,000 distinct CDR3 sequences, over 12% of them singletons. Material: memory (CD45RO+) T cells sorted from blood. The receptors here all came from a woman aged 18-35 years in good health.

A few counts support this clonotype. This rearrangement joins TRBV30 to TRBJ2-1; D gene ambiguous. Trimming cost V 3 bases and J 3 bases, with 9 bases left between them. Germline V lookup: CDR1 GTSNPN, CDR2 SVGIG (reference sequence). The CDR3 is 13 residues long. The CDR3 protein is CAWRERDYNEQFF. Here the CDR3 DNA reads TGTGCCTGGAGAGAACGAGACTACAATGAGCAGTTCTTC.

The chain recombines TRBV20-1 with TRBJ2-2, with 9 bases aligning to TRBD1. The CDR3 extends over 15 amino acids. In germline, CDR1 is DFQATT, CDR2 SNEGSKA (reference sequence). Unmatched junction bases numbered 4, after V lost 1 base and J lost 4 bases. This CDR3 reads CSARVGTGSTGELFF. The CDR3 DNA reads TGCAGTGCTAGAGTGGGGACAGGGAGCACCGGGGAGCTGTTTTTT.

As regards this clonotype: In this CDR3 the conserved last residue, phenylalanine or tryptophan, is missing, so a read error is likely. The V call is TRBV10-1, the J call TRBJ2-3, with TRBD2 as a possible D gene (5 bases). Trimming cost V 2 bases and J 6 bases, with 12 bases left between them. Germline V CDR1 and CDR2: WNHNN, SYGVQD (reference sequence). The CDR3 has 14 amino acids. The CDR3: CASSEVGLTDTQYS. DNA for the CDR3: TGCGCCAGCAGTGAGGTCGGACTCACCGATACGCAGTATTCT.

This clonotype was counted many times. This chain links TRBV18 with TRBJ2-3; D gene uncertain. The V end was cut by 3 bases, the J end by 5 bases, with 12 bases between. The CDR3 consists of 14 residues. Germline CDR1 KGHSH, CDR2 LQKENI. CDR3 sequence (DNA): TGTGCCAGCTCACCTGGAACCGGCGGAGATACGCAGTATTTT. The encoded protein is CASSPGTGGDTQYF.

This clonotype was seen only a few times. The rearrangement uses TRBV20-1 and TRBJ2-3; D not certain. Germline V gene data show CDR1 as DFQATT and CDR2 as SNEGSKA (reference sequence). With 4 bases removed from V and 4 bases from J, the gap between germline ends came to 9 bases. The CDR3 contains 12 residues. The CDR3 sequence: CSATLEADTQYF. The DNA for the CDR3 is TGCAGTGCTACATTAGAGGCAGATACGCAGTATTTT.

The chain uses TRBV29-1 and TRBJ2-5, with 10 nucleotides matching TRBD2. Germline values: CDR1 SQVTM, CDR2 ANQGSEA. Trimming removed 7 bases from V and 4 bases from J; junction bases left unmatched: 6. The CDR3 sequence is 13 residues long. CDR3 amino acids: CSATSGYGETQYF. For the CDR3, the DNA is TGCAGCGCGACTAGCGGGTACGGAGAGACCCAGTACTTC.

This rearrangement joins TRBV20-1 to TRBJ2-3; maybe TRBD2 (6 bases). Deletions cut 0 bases from V and 5 bases from J, with 12 bases between. The CDR3 sequence is 14 residues long. Germline CDR1 DFQATT, CDR2 SNEGSKA (reference sequence). CDR3 sequence (DNA): TGCAGTGCTAGAGATCGGGGGAACGTAGATACGCAGTATTTT. This translates into CSARDRGNVDTQYF.

The chain employs TRBV19 and TRBJ2-1, with no clear D. Trimming cost V 1 base and J 7 bases, with 8 bases left between them. The length of the CDR3 is 13 residues. The germline CDR1 and CDR2 sequences are LNHDA and SQIVND (reference sequence). The CDR3 spells CASSIGTNNEQFF. The CDR3 DNA reads as TGTGCCAGTAGTATAGGGACCAATAATGAGCAGTTCTTC.

In its sample, this clonotype was seen a few times. J is TRBJ2-7 and V is TRBV10-3, with D possibly TRBD2 on 6 matching bases. Looked up from germline, CDR1 is ENHRY and CDR2 is SYGVKD. There are 15 residues in the CDR3. V dropped 5 bases and J dropped 2 bases, with 16 bases sitting between them. The CDR3 sequence: CAISPAERATYEQYF. The DNA for the CDR3 is TGTGCCATCAGTCCCGCAGAGCGGGCTACCTACGAGCAGTACTTC.

This clonotype was found many times. This sequence joins TRBV20-1 and TRBJ2-7, with TRBD2 matching 12 bases. This CDR3 comprises 12 residues. The germline gives CDR1 DFQATT, CDR2 SNEGSKA (reference sequence). The J segment lost 6 bases and the V segment lost 6 bases, leaving 3 bases of the junction unmatched. Written as DNA, the CDR3 is TGCAGTGCACGGGGACTAGCGGGCGAGCAGTACTTC. Translated: CSARGLAGEQYF.

This clonotype was seen many times. This sequence may be a read error, since a much larger clone differs from it by one base. This chain connects TRBV5-1 to TRBJ1-1; no clear D gene. V was cut by 0 bases and J by 0 bases, with 3 bases left in between. There are 13 residues in the CDR3. Germline-derived CDR1 and CDR2 are SGHRS and YFSETQ. The CDR3 bases are TGCGCCAGCAGCTTGGCACTGAACACTGAAGCTTTCTTT. Translating gives CASSLALNTEAFF.

This clonotype was observed many times. The chain joins TRBV7-9 to TRBJ2-7; D might be TRBD1 or TRBD2, each matching 5 bases. The germline CDR1 and CDR2 sequences are SEHNR and FQNEAQ (reference sequence). The V end was cut by 5 bases, the J end by 2 bases, with 13 bases between. The CDR3 totals 14 residues. DNA of the CDR3: TGTGCCAGCAGCCTAGGGACGGCTACCTACGAGCAGTACTTC. Its protein product is CASSLGTATYEQYF. Full variable domain (missing parts from reference TRBV7-9 and TRBJ2-7): DTGVSQNPRHKITKRGQNVTFRCDPISEHNRLYWYRQTLGQGPEFLTYFQNEAQLEKSRLLSDRFSAERPKGSFSTLEIQRTEQGDSAMYLCASSLGTATYEQYFGPGTRLTVT.

This clonotype has more than one count but fewer than ten. This chain joins TRBV30 and TRBJ2-1; 10 bases are a match to TRBD2. From germline, CDR1 is GTSNPN and CDR2 SVGIG (reference sequence). The V and J ends lost 6 bases and 7 bases, in that order; junction bases with no gene match: 9. The length of the CDR3 is 14 residues. CDR3 amino acids: CACASGGTRNEQFF. The CDR3 coding sequence is TGTGCCTGTGCTAGCGGGGGAACTAGGAATGAGCAGTTCTTC.

This chain connects TRBV18 to TRBJ2-7, with D perhaps TRBD2 (5 bases). Trimming removed 4 bases at V and 4 bases at J, with 14 bases between. Germline V CDR1 and CDR2: KGHSH, LQKENI. This CDR3 has 14 residues. The CDR3 sequence: CASSLAGEKYEQYF. CDR3 coding DNA: TGTGCCAGCTCACTGGCCGGGGAAAAGTACGAGCAGTACTTC. Full variable domain (remainder filled in from reference TRBV18 and TRBJ2-7): NAGVMQNPRHLVRRRGQEARLRCSPMKGHSHVYWYRQLPEEGLKFMVYLQKENIIDESGMPKERFSAEFPKEGPSILRIQQVVRGDSAAYFCASSLAGEKYEQYFGPGTRLTVT.